This T cell receptor beta chain was observed in a study of T cells in Graves' hyperthyroidism and ophthalmopathy (dated by TCRdb to the late 2010s). Study-wide context: A discovery cohort of about a hundred patients, about 44 with Graves' ophthalmopathy and approximately 55 with stable Graves' hyperthyroidism, was used to find distinguishing TCR V-J signatures. Prospective prediction of ophthalmopathy was tested in an independent validation cohort consisting of about 20 hyperthyroidism patients and some 15 patients who later progressed to ophthalmopathy. The 95 to 100 discovery patients were randomly divided into training and test sets at a 7:3 ratio. The study also compared thyroid tissue and blood T-cell repertoires from 6 or 7 Graves' hyperthyroidism patients. After blood sampling, hyperthyroidism patients were treated with methimazole at a starting dose of 30 mg daily, and ophthalmopathy patients were treated with high-dose intravenous methylprednisolone. According to the paper, TCR Vbeta CDR3 sequencing was carried out on about 140 peripheral blood samples, which came from approximately 43 ophthalmopathy, approximately 78 hyperthyroidism and 17 progressor patients.

V is cut by 0 bases and J by 5 bases, and the space between the germline ends is 13 bases. Reading from cysteine to phenylalanine, the CDR3 counts 15 amino acids. The read is trimmed to its CDR3 DNA, 45 bases read in frame from base 1. Based on the germline V gene (reference sequence), the CDR1 and CDR2 sequences are LNHNV and YYDKDF. Concerning this clonotype: Its antigen target is currently unknown. Base qualities are not recorded, but no much larger clone differs from it by a single base.

The study excluded patients with uncontrolled infections, other autoimmune diseases, pregnancy or lactation. Diagnoses were based on clinical symptoms, serum thyroxine and TRAb, thyroid ultrasound and orbital computed tomography. Total RNA was extracted with Trizol reagent, and quality was checked on an Agilent 2100 Bioanalyzer. The TCR beta CDR3 regions were amplified from the RNA transcripts. The TCR CDR3 was subjected to a first round of RT-PCR using the HTBI primer set and the Qiagen OneStep RT-PCR kit. The libraries were constructed in a second round of multiplex PCR and then size-selected and purified. Libraries were sequenced paired-end with 100 bp reads on an Illumina HiSeq2000. As for the original processing: SOAPnuke was used to process the raw data, removing reads that contained adapters or uncalled bases, had a mean Phred below 15, or lacked an exact match to the constant primer or identifier. COPE v1.2.5 was used to merge the high-quality paired reads, and each unique nucleotide sequence was defined as a clonotype. Clonotypes were aligned to IMGT TRBV, TRBD and TRBJ reference segments using MiTCR v1.1. Analysis was restricted to V-J combinations with a frequency above 0.0001, which covered 98% to 99.2% of repertoires. The TCS score was defined as the ratio of F50 (clonal expansion) to E x V (chaos), calculated using BLOSUM62-based TCRdist between CDR3 peptides within each V-J. Welch's t-statistics and random forest reduced roughly 500 V-J features to some 14, which were used in a naive Bayes classifier (R e1071). The similarity between thyroid and blood repertoires was quantified using the Morisita-Horn index. TCRdb reprocessing: public reads trimmed at Q25 with fastp, clones called with MiXCR, in-frame beta chains kept. Duplicate CDR3 protein sequences are folded into a single record with the most common DNA and genes. TCRdb, not the original authors, processed these V and J calls. In this sample the table shows roughly 570,000 distinct CDR3 sequences, about half of which occur a single time. Of the sample, under 20% is held by the ten largest clones.

What the authors observed across the whole study: Most expanded thyroid clonotypes (frequency above 0.001) were also found in blood, which suggests that blood repertoires may mirror thyroid immune responses. During validation, the model predicted progression to ophthalmopathy a median of around 6 months ahead of onset, with approximately 70% sensitivity and about 72% specificity. Sample size was not statistically predetermined, and blinding of investigators to group allocation was not performed. Ophthalmopathy was separated from stable hyperthyroidism by a 13 V-J signature model, with 85% to 90% sensitivity and approximately 81% specificity obtained in cross-validation and 80%/75% obtained in testing.

Sequences were obtained from peripheral blood or thyroid tissue (not recorded which). The source is an adult woman with Graves' disease, either hyperthyroidism or ophthalmopathy (not recorded which). The chain uses TRBV15 and TRBJ2-5; the D gene cannot be resolved reliably. The DNA sequence is as follows: TGTGCCACCAGCAGAGACCGGTACACCGGGGAGACCCAGTACTTC. This encodes CATSRDRYTGETQYF. The entire variable domain, with the stretches around the CDR3 drawn from the reference TRBV15 and TRBJ2-5 proteins, is DAMVIQNPRYQVTQFGKPVTLSCSQTLNHNVMYWYQQKSSQAPKLLFHYYDKDFNNEADTPDNFQSRRPNTSFCFLDIRSPGLGDTAMYLCATSRDRYTGETQYFGPGTRLLVL.